The next 12 T cell receptor beta chains were all read from a single sample in a study of T-cell memory formation after mild COVID-19. Each CDR3 protein is one row after TCRdb ran MiXCR on the 5' RACE reads. The data show 270,000 or so distinct CDR3 sequences, with approximately 15% seen just once and around 20% held by the top ten. The specimen was PBMCs or a T cell subset sorted from them (not recorded which). The source is a man younger than 30 who had mild COVID-19 (a few samples of this study predate the infection). Cell type and time point are not known.

This rearrangement joins TRBV3-1 to TRBJ2-3, with 7 bases fitting TRBD1. Germline CDR1 reads LGHDT; CDR2 reads YNNKEL (reference sequence). The CDR3 has 15 amino acids. V lost 1 base, J lost 1 base, and 2 bases stayed unmatched. The CDR3 spells CASSQVGQGTDTQYF. In nucleotides, the CDR3 is TGTGCCAGCAGCCAAGTCGGACAGGGCACAGATACGCAGTATTTT.

V and J are TRBV19 and TRBJ1-1, with a possible D match to TRBD1 (6 bases). Trimming removed 5 bases from V and 10 bases from J, with 11 bases in between. The germline gives CDR1 LNHDA, CDR2 SQIVND (reference sequence). This CDR3 has 11 amino acids. Written as DNA, the CDR3 is TGTGCCAGTAGTCTCAGGGGTCCAGCTTTCTTT. Its protein product is CASSLRGPAFF.

This clonotype was observed a few times. The rearrangement joins TRBV7-9 to TRBJ2-1; the D gene is possibly TRBD2 (5 bases). Looked up from germline, CDR1 is SEHNR and CDR2 is FQNEAQ (reference sequence). Trimming stripped 8 bases from V and 8 bases from J, with 19 bases between. This CDR3 contains 14 residues. The CDR3 reads CASVGGLGYHEQFF. Written as DNA, the CDR3 is TGTGCCAGCGTAGGAGGTCTGGGTTATCATGAGCAGTTCTTC.

A few counts support this clonotype. The J gene is TRBJ1-5, the V gene TRBV6-2 or TRBV6-3, with D unresolved. The ends were cut back, 5 bases at V and 11 bases at J, with 13 bases in the middle. The CDR3 sequence is 12 residues long. Germline V gives CDR1 MNHEY, CDR2 SVGEGT. The CDR3, as DNA: TGTGCCAGCAGTCTCATCCCTGGGGCCCAGCATTTT. It specifies CASSLIPGAQHF.

This clonotype showed up just a few times. V and J are TRBV25-1 and TRBJ1-4; 9 bases match TRBD1. CDR3 size: 16 residues. Germline V gene lookup returns CDR1 MGHDK and CDR2 SYGVNS. Trimming took 2 bases from V and 8 from J; bases not matched to a gene: 9. The CDR3 bases are TGTGCCAGCAGTGAACTAGGACAGGGGATGGGGGAAAAACTGTTTTTT. Translated: CASSELGQGMGEKLFF.

This clonotype has at least ten counts. The chain combines TRBV7-2 with TRBJ2-3; a weak D match, TRBD1 (6 bases). From germline, CDR1 is SGHTA and CDR2 FQGNSA. V lost 1 base and J 4 bases, leaving 12 bases between the germline ends. This CDR3 has 15 residues. CDR3 sequence reads: CASSLDGQSPDTQYF. CDR3 bases: TGTGCCAGCAGCTTAGACGGACAGTCCCCAGATACGCAGTATTTT.

This clonotype is a singleton in its sample. J is TRBJ1-5 and V is TRBV6-5; D remains unclear. V gave up 4 bases and J gave up 5 bases, with 9 bases separating them. The CDR3 extends over 13 amino acids. The germline CDR1 and CDR2 sequences are MNHEY and SVGAGI. CDR3 nucleotide sequence: TGTGCCAGCAGTTCCGGGCTTGATCAGCCCCAGCATTTT. Its translation is CASSSGLDQPQHF.

V and J are TRBV7-9 and TRBJ2-7, with 9 bases identical to TRBD2. CDR3 size: 15 residues. In germline, CDR1 is SEHNR, CDR2 FQNEAQ (reference sequence). V shed 1 base and J 7 bases; nucleotides not matched to a gene: 8. In nucleotides, the CDR3 is TGTGCCAGCAGCTTAGGAGATAGCGGGGGTTATGAGCAGTACTTC. Translation gives CASSLGDSGGYEQYF.

This clonotype was found a few times. This sequence joins TRBV20-1 and TRBJ2-7; no clear D. Trimming removed 8 bases from V and 2 bases from J, with 16 bases in between. Germline V gene lookup returns CDR1 DFQATT and CDR2 SNEGSKA (reference sequence). This CDR3 region has 13 residues. CDR3 residues: CSTLLEATYEQYF. CDR3 in DNA: TGCAGTACCCTTTTAGAAGCAACCTACGAGCAGTACTTC.

This clonotype appeared many times. The V gene is TRBV12-3 or TRBV12-4, the J gene TRBJ2-5; D tentatively reads TRBD1 or TRBD2 (6 bases each). The length of the CDR3 is 15 residues. V lost 6 bases and J 5 bases, leaving 19 bases between the germline ends. CDR3 coding DNA: TGTGCCAGCAGACCACGGGACCGGGGGCGGGAGACCCAGTACTTC. Protein sequence: CASRPRDRGRETQYF.

This clonotype was detected only a few times. V is TRBV4-3 and J is TRBJ2-5; D uncertain. The germline V gene encodes CDR1 LGHNA and CDR2 YSLEER. Trimming pared 0 bases from V and 1 base from J, leaving 9 bases between. The CDR3 is 15 amino acids. CDR3 sequence (DNA): TGCGCCAGCAGCCAAGAAATCTACTCCCAAGAGACCCAGTACTTC. This sequence encodes CASSQEIYSQETQYF.

The chain joins TRBV5-6 to TRBJ2-3, with no clear D. Germline V gene sequence: CDR1 SGHDT, CDR2 YYEEEE. The V end lost 4 bases, the J end lost 6 bases, and 15 bases lay between the germline ends. The CDR3 has 14 amino acids. CDR3 in amino acids: CASSLLDGADTQYF. CDR3 sequence (DNA): TGTGCCAGCAGCCTACTGGACGGAGCCGATACGCAGTATTTT.